Reported below is one T cell receptor (beta chain). Its antigen is as yet unknown. Germline V gene sequence: CDR1 MDHEN, CDR2 SYDVKM. V lost 6 bases to trimming and J lost 2 bases, with 11 bases between them. The CDR3 loop spans 14 amino acids. The data originate from a study of cytomegalovirus exposure and HLA in healthy donors. Findings and caveats of the study: A later analysis showed HLA-associated TCR beta chains outstripping equally common others in clonal expansion. By a later analysis, the bulk of CMV-associated TCR beta chains appeared HLA-restricted.

With 60 Vbeta and 13 Jbeta primers, the PCR was carried out. The data were produced by immunoSEQ multiplex PCR, yet TCRdb's version contains in-frame clones alone and is incomplete. Of 110,000 to 150,000 clones in the sample, 75% to 80% were seen once. This clonotype was sampled from a male donor in good health and CMV-seronegative. Material: PBMCs. The chain recombines TRBV28 with TRBJ2-1, with D perhaps matching TRBD1 (6 bases). This CDR3 reads CASSPRTAYNEQFF. CDR3 bases: TGTGCCAGCAGCCCCAGGACAGCCTACAATGAGCAGTTCTTC.